Shown below are 7 T cell receptor beta chains from a single sample sequenced in a study of blood T cell repertoires in COVID-19. TCRdb's copy holds only in-frame clones and misses some; the assay was immunoSEQ multiplex PCR. The sample includes 220,000 or so clones, about 78% of them seen just once. Sequencing was carried out using peripheral blood. These receptors were obtained from an older woman with acute or convalescent COVID-19.

V usage is TRBV28 and J usage is TRBJ2-5, with 8 bases aligning to TRBD1. Germline V lookup: CDR1 MDHEN, CDR2 SYDVKM. V gave up 4 bases and J gave up 1 base; unmatched junction bases: 5. CDR3 size: 15 residues. This CDR3 is CASSSLDRAQETQYF. CDR3 nucleotide sequence: TGTGCCAGCAGTTCATTGGACAGGGCCCAAGAGACCCAGTACTTC.

V usage is TRBV28 and J usage is TRBJ2-2; D remains unclear. Germline loops: CDR1 MDHEN, CDR2 SYDVKM. Trimming took off 6 bases at V and 6 bases at J, with 14 bases between the two ends. The CDR3 covers 14 residues. CDR3 protein: CASSPNLGPGELFF. The DNA for the CDR3 is TGTGCCAGCAGCCCGAACCTAGGTCCCGGGGAGCTGTTTTTT.

The gene calls are TRBV6-6 and TRBJ1-2; D unclear. In germline, CDR1 is MNHNY, CDR2 SVGAGI (reference sequence). Trimming shortened V by 6 bases and J by 4 bases, and 12 bases separated the two germline ends. The CDR3 has 13 amino acids. The CDR3 region is CASRPTVPYGYTF. CDR3 bases: TGTGCCAGCAGGCCCACAGTCCCCTATGGCTACACCTTC.

V is TRBV2 and J is TRBJ2-7, with D tentatively TRBD1 (6 bases). CDR3 length: 15 amino acids. V dropped 5 bases and J dropped 3 bases, with 17 bases sitting between them. Germline CDR1 and CDR2: SNHLY and FYNNEI. CDR3 DNA: TGTGCCAGCAGTATGGGGATTCAGGGGAGCTACGAGCAGTACTTC. Translation gives CASSMGIQGSYEQYF.

The chain joins TRBV5-1 to TRBJ1-4; TRBD1 aligns across 7 bases. In germline, CDR1 is SGHRS, CDR2 YFSETQ. The CDR3 has 16 residues. Trimming cost V 0 bases and J 2 bases; bases outside gene matches: 4. The CDR3 bases are TGCGCCAGCAGCTTGGAACCAGGGGGTACTAATGAAAAACTGTTTTTT. Translated, it gives CASSLEPGGTNEKLFF.

V usage is TRBV6-5 and J usage is TRBJ1-2, with 10 positions matching TRBD1. V was clipped by 6 bases and J by 8 bases; unmatched bases: 6. Germline values: CDR1 MNHEY, CDR2 SVGAGI. The CDR3 runs 13 residues. The CDR3 sequence is CASSAGTGVGYTF. Written as DNA, the CDR3 is TGTGCCAGCAGCGCCGGGACAGGGGTAGGCTACACCTTC.

This chain connects TRBV19 to TRBJ1-5; D may be TRBD1 (6 bases). In germline, CDR1 is LNHDA, CDR2 SQIVND (reference sequence). V gave up 5 bases and J gave up 1 base, with 9 bases separating them. CDR3 size: 14 residues. The CDR3 here is CASSVDRSNQPQHF. For the CDR3, the DNA is TGTGCCAGTAGTGTTGACAGGAGCAATCAGCCCCAGCATTTT.